These 7 T cell receptor beta chains came from one sample sequenced in a study of cytotoxic CD8 clonotypes in ibrutinib-treated CLL. TCRdb keeps only in-frame clones here, not all; method: immunoSEQ multiplex PCR. The table has about 140,000 clones, around 82% seen once. The sample here was PBMCs, taken after 36 months of ibrutinib treatment. The receptors shown here come from a human donor with chronic lymphocytic leukemia.

The chain joins TRBV19 to TRBJ2-1; D is possibly TRBD2 (5 bases). CDR1 and CDR2 (germline): LNHDA, SQIVND (reference sequence). This CDR3 region has 13 residues. Deletions cut 7 bases from V and 5 bases from J, with 12 bases between. The CDR3 sequence: CASKGAENNEQFF. The CDR3 nucleotides are TGTGCCAGTAAGGGAGCGGAGAACAATGAGCAGTTCTTC.

In nucleotides, the CDR3 is TGTGCCACCAGGACAGGGAGCATGGGGAGCTCTGGAAACACCATATATTTT. This codes for CATRTGSMGSSGNTIYF. The V and J genes are TRBV7-9 and TRBJ1-3; 8 nucleotides line up with TRBD1. V shed 10 bases and J 0 bases; nucleotides not matched to a gene: 14. The CDR3 is 17 residues long. Germline V gene lookup returns CDR1 SEHNR and CDR2 FQNEAQ (reference sequence).

This chain uses TRBV9 with TRBJ1-1, with 7 bases that match TRBD1. J gave up 8 bases and V 2 bases, and 6 bases lay outside the gene matches. Germline values: CDR1 SGDLS, CDR2 YYNGEE. This CDR3 is built from 13 residues. The CDR3 DNA follows: TGTGCCAGCAGCGTGACAGGGAGCGGAGAAGCTTTCTTT. It specifies CASSVTGSGEAFF.

The rearrangement links TRBV27 to TRBJ1-2; 11 bases agree with TRBD1. Germline-derived CDR1 and CDR2 are MNHEY and SMNVEV (reference sequence). The CDR3 sequence is 17 residues long. Losses at the gene ends were 6 bases for V and 4 bases for J; bases not matched to a gene: 13. The CDR3 bases are TGTGCCAGCAGCAAACTGGGGGGGACAGGGGGTTTCTATGGCTACACCTTC. This gives the protein CASSKLGGTGGFYGYTF.

The chain recombines TRBV5-6 with TRBJ2-1; TRBD2 agrees at 13 bases. The CDR3 has 17 residues. V lost 3 bases to trimming and J lost 8 bases; unmatched junction nucleotides: 11. Germline V gene lookup returns CDR1 SGHDT and CDR2 YYEEEE. As DNA, the CDR3 is TGTGCCAGCAGCTCCCCCCTGAGACTAGCGGGAGGATATGAGCAGTTCTTC. It codes for CASSSPLRLAGGYEQFF.

The rearrangement joins TRBV5-1 to TRBJ2-3; D is undetermined. CDR3 length: 15 residues. V shed 0 bases and J shed 2 bases, with 10 bases lying between them. The germline gives CDR1 SGHRS, CDR2 YFSETQ. The CDR3, as DNA: TGCGCCAGCAGCTTGGAGGGCAGCATCACAGATACGCAGTATTTT. Its translation is CASSLEGSITDTQYF.

The chain is built from TRBV5-4 and TRBJ1-1; D may be TRBD1 (6 bases). V was shortened by 2 bases and J by 10 bases, with 12 bases between the two germline ends. Germline V gene data show CDR1 as SGHNT and CDR2 as YYREEE (reference sequence). The CDR3 is 12 amino acids. CDR3 region: CASSFGEQGAFF. The DNA of the CDR3 is TGTGCCAGCAGCTTCGGAGAACAGGGAGCTTTCTTT.